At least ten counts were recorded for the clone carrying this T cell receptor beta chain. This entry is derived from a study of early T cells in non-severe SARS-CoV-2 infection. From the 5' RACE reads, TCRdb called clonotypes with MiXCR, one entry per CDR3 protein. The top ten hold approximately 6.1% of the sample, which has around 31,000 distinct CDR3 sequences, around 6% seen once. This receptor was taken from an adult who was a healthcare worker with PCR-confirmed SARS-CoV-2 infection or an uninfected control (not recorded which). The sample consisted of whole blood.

The CDR3 sequence is CASSSRTSGRSNIQYF. As DNA, the CDR3 is TGTGCCAGCAGTTCCCGGACTAGCGGGAGGTCCAACATTCAGTACTTC. The chain carries TRBV27 and TRBJ2-4, with 14 bases lining up with TRBD2. The trim removed 4 bases at V and 7 bases at J, leaving 6 bases unmatched. This CDR3 is built from 16 residues. Germline V gene sequence: CDR1 MNHEY, CDR2 SMNVEV (reference sequence).